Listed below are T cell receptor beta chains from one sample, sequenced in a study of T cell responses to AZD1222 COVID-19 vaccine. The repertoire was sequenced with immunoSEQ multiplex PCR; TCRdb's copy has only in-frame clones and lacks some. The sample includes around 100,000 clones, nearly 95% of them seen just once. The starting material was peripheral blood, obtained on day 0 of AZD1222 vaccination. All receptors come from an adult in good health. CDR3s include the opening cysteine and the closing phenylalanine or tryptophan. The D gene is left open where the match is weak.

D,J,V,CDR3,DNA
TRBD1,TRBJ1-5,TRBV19,CASSPGQGSRNQPQHF,TGTGCCAGTAGTCCTGGACAGGGGAGTCGCAATCAGCCCCAGCATTTT
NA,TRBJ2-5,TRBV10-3,CAISEYEGETQYF,TGTGCCATCAGTGAGTATGAGGGAGAGACCCAGTACTTC
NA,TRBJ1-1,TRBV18,CASSPISSRGGTTEAFF,TGTGCCAGCTCACCAATTTCTAGCCGCGGGGGAACCACTGAAGCTTTCTTT
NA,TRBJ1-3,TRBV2,CASSLTDSGNTIYF,TGTGCCAGCAGCCTGACAGACTCTGGAAACACCATATATTTT
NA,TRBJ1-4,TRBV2,CASSVGQRSEELFF,TGTGCCAGCAGTGTCGGACAGAGATCTGAGGAACTGTTTTTT
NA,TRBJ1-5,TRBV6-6,CASSYTADNNQPQHF,TGTGCCAGCAGTTACACGGCGGATAACAATCAGCCCCAGCATTTT
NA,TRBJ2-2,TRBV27,CASSSITGELFF,TGTGCCAGCAGTTCAATTACCGGGGAGCTGTTTTTT
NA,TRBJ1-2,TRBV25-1,CASSITKANYGYTF,TGTGCCAGCAGTATAACCAAAGCCAACTATGGCTACACCTTC
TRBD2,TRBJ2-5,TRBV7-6,CASSLILAGGGETQYF,TGTGCCAGCAGCCTTATACTAGCGGGAGGAGGAGAGACCCAGTACTTC
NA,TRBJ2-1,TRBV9,CASSDGDPHEQFF,TGTGCCAGCAGCGACGGGGACCCCCATGAGCAGTTCTTC